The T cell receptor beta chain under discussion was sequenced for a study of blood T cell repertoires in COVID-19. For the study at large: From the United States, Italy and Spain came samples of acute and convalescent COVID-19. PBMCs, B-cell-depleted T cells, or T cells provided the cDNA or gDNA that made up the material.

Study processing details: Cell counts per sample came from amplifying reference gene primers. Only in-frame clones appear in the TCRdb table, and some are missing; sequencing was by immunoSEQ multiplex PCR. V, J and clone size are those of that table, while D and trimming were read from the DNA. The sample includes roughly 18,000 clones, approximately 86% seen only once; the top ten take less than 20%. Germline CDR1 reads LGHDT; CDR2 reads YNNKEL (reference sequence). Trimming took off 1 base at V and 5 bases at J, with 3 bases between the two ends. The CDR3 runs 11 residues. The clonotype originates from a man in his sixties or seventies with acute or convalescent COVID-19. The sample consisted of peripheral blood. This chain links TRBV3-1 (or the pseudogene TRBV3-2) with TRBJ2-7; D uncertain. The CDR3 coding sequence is TGTGCCAGCAGCCAAGTCAACGAGCAGTACTTC. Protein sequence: CASSQVNEQYF.